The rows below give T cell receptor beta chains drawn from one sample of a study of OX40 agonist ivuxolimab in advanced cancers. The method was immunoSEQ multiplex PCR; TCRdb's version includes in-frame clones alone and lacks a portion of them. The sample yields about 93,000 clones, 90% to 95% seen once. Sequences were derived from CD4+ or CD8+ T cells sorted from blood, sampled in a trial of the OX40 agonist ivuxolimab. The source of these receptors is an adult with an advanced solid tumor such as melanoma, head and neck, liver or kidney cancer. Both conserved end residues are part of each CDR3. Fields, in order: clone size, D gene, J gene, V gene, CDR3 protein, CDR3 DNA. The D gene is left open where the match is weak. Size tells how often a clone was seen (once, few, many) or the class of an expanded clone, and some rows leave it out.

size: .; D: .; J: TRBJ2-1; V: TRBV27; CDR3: CASSLFTGEGNEQFF; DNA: TGTGCCAGCAGTTTATTTACAGGGGAGGGTAATGAGCAGTTCTTC
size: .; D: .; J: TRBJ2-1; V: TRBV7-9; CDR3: CASSGFKAGHYNEQFF; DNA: TGTGCCAGCAGCGGTTTCAAAGCGGGACACTACAATGAGCAGTTCTTC
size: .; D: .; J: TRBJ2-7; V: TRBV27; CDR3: CASSWGPSYEQYF; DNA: TGTGCCAGCAGTTGGGGGCCATCCTACGAGCAGTACTTC
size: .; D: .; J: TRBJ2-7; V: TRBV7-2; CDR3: CASSLEGWTTYEQYF; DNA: TGTGCCAGCAGCTTAGAGGGTTGGACGACCTACGAGCAGTACTTC
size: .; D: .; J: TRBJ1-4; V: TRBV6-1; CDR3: CASSERGTFEKLFF; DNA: TGTGCCAGCAGTGAACGGGGGACCTTTGAAAAACTGTTTTTT
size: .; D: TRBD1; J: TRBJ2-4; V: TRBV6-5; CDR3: CASSYRDRVLRNIQYF; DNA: TGTGCCAGCAGTTACCGGGACAGGGTTTTACGAAACATTCAGTACTTC
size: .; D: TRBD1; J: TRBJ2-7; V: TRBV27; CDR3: CANSLHRGQVAGEQYF; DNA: TGTGCCAACAGTTTACATAGAGGACAGGTAGCCGGGGAGCAGTACTTC
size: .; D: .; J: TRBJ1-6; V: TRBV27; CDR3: CASRSGVGGNSPLHF; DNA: TGTGCCAGCAGGTCTGGGGTGGGGGGTAATTCACCCCTCCACTTT
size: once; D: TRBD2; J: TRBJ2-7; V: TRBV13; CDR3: CASSAAGTTYEQYF; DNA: TGTGCCAGCAGCGCAGCCGGGACTACCTACGAGCAGTACTTC
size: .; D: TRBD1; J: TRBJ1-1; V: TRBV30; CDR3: CAWSPQPTGWTEAFF; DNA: TGTGCCTGGAGTCCCCAACCGACAGGGTGGACTGAAGCTTTCTTT
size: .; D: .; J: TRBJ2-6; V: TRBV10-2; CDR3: CARGQNDSSGANVLTF; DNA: TGCGCCAGAGGACAGAACGATAGTTCCGGGGCCAACGTCCTGACTTTC
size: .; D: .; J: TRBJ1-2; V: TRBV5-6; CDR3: CASSYWGNYGYTF; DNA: TGTGCCAGCAGCTATTGGGGTAACTATGGCTACACCTTC
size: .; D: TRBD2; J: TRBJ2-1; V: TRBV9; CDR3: CASSVSFGLAGGVPYNEQFF; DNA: TGTGCCAGCAGCGTATCTTTCGGACTAGCGGGGGGGGTACCCTACAATGAGCAGTTCTTC
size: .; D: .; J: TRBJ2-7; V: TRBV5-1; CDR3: CASSLGTSRPYEQYF; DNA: TGCGCCAGCAGCTTAGGAACTAGCCGGCCCTACGAGCAGTACTTC
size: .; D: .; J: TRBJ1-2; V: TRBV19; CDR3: CASSHREDYGYTF; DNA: TGTGCCAGTAGTCACAGGGAGGACTATGGCTACACCTTC